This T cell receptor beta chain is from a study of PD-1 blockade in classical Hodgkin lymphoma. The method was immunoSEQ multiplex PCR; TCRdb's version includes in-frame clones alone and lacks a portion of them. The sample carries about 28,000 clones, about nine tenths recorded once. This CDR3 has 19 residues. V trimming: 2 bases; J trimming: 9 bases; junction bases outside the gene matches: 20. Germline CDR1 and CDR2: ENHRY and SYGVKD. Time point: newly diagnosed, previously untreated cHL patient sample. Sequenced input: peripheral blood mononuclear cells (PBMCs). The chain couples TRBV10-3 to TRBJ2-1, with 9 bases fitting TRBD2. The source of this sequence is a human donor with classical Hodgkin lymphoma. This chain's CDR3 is CAISEGGDGGRALGGEQFF. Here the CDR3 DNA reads TGTGCCATCAGTGAGGGGGGAGATGGCGGGAGGGCGTTGGGCGGTGAGCAGTTCTTC.